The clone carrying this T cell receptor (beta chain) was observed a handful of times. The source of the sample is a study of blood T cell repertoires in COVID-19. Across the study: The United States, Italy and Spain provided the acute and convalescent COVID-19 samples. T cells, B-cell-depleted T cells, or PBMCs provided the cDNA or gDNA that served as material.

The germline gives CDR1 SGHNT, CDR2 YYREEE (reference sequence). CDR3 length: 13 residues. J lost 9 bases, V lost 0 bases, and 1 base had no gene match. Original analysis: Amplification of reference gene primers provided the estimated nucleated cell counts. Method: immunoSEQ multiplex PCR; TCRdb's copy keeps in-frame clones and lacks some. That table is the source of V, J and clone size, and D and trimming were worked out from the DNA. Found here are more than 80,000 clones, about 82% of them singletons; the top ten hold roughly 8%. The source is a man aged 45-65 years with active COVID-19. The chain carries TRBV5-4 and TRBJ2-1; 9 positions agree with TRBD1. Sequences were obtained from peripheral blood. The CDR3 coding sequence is TGTGCCAGCAGCTTGGCGGACAGGGGTGAGCAGTTCTTC. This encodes CASSLADRGEQFF. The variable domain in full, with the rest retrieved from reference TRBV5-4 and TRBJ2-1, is ETGVTQSPTHLIKTRGQQVTLRCSSQSGHNTVSWYQQALGQGPQFIFQYYREEENGRGNFPPRFSGLQFPNYSSELNVNALELDDSALYLCASSLADRGEQFFGPGTRLTVL.